The rows below give T cell receptor beta chains drawn from one sample of a study of CD8 T cells in ankylosing spondylitis. Each CDR3 protein gets one entry after TCRdb re-called the 5' RACE reads with MiXCR. The sample has 250,000 to 350,000 distinct CDR3 sequences; 20% are singletons. Source material: blood, either unsorted or a sorted T cell fraction (not recorded which). The receptors stem from a male donor with ankylosing spondylitis or in good health (not recorded which). Both conserved end residues are part of each CDR3. Fields, in order: D gene, J gene, V gene, clone size, CDR3 protein, CDR3 DNA. D genes are given only for firm matches. Only part of the rows carry a size: once, few, many, or a class if the clone is expanded.

D: -
J: TRBJ2-1
V: TRBV4-1
size: -
CDR3: CASSQDRALGRSYNEQFF
DNA: TGCGCCAGCAGCCAAGACCGGGCCTTGGGCCGCTCCTACAATGAGCAGTTCTTC

D: -
J: TRBJ1-6
V: TRBV9
size: many
CDR3: CASSVQKIGSPLHF
DNA: TGTGCCAGCAGCGTACAGAAAATCGGATCACCCCTCCACTTT

D: -
J: TRBJ2-3
V: TRBV21-1
size: -
CDR3: CASSLLAMSTDTQYF
DNA: TGTGCCAGCAGTCTGCTAGCGATGAGCACAGATACGCAGTATTTT

D: TRBD2
J: TRBJ2-1
V: TRBV9
size: -
CDR3: CASSPRLAGESEQFF
DNA: TGTGCCAGCAGCCCGCGACTAGCGGGGGAAAGTGAGCAGTTCTTC

D: -
J: TRBJ1-6
V: TRBV5-5
size: -
CDR3: CASSLRTTGEPLHF
DNA: TGTGCCAGCAGCTTGAGAACCACAGGCGAACCCCTCCACTTT

D: -
J: TRBJ2-1
V: TRBV20-1
size: many
CDR3: CSASFLSGYNEQFF
DNA: TGCAGTGCTAGTTTCCTTTCAGGGTACAATGAGCAGTTCTTC

D: TRBD1
J: TRBJ2-3
V: TRBV27
size: few
CDR3: CASSFGSRTGVTDTQYF
DNA: TGTGCCAGCAGTTTTGGGTCTAGGACAGGGGTCACAGATACGCAGTATTTT

D: -
J: TRBJ2-1
V: TRBV7-6
size: -
CDR3: CASSLSQQGRIDNGQFF
DNA: TGTGCCAGCAGCCTTAGCCAACAGGGGAGGATTGACAATGGGCAGTTCTTC

D: TRBD2
J: TRBJ2-3
V: TRBV29-1
size: many
CDR3: CSVVATSGRTDTQYF
DNA: TGCAGCGTTGTGGCCACTAGCGGGAGGACAGATACGCAGTATTTT

D: -
J: TRBJ1-2
V: TRBV20-1
size: many
CDR3: CSADRPQGYGYTF
DNA: TGCAGTGCCGACAGGCCTCAAGGGTATGGCTACACCTTC

D: -
J: TRBJ2-3
V: TRBV3-1
size: many
CDR3: CASSQARAGSTDTQYF
DNA: TGTGCCAGCAGCCAAGCCCGGGCAGGATCAACAGATACGCAGTATTTT